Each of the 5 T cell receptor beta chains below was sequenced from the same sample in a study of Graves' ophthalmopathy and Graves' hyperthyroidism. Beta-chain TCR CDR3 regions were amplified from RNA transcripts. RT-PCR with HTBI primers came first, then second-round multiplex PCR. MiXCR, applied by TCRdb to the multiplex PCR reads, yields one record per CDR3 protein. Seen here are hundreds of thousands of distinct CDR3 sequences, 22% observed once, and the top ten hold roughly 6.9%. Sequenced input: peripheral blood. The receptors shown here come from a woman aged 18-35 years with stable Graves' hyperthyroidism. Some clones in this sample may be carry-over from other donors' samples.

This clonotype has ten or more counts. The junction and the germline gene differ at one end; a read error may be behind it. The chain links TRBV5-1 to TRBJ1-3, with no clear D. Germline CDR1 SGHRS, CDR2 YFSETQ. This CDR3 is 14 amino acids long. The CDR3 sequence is CASRLSISGNTIYF. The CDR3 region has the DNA TGCGCCAGCCGCTTAAGCATCTCTGGAAACACCATATATTTT.

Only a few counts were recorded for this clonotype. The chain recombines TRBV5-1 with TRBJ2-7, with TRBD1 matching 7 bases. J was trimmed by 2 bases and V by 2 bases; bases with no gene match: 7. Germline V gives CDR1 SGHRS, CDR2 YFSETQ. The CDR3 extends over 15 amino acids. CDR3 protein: CASSFSGTEPYEQYF. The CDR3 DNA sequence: TGCGCCAGCAGCTTTTCCGGGACAGAGCCCTACGAGCAGTACTTC.

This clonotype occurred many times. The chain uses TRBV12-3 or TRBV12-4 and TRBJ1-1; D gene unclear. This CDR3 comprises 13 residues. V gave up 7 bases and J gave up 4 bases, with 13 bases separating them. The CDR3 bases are TGTGCCAGCACCTACCCACTGGGCACTGAAGCTTTCTTT. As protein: CASTYPLGTEAFF.

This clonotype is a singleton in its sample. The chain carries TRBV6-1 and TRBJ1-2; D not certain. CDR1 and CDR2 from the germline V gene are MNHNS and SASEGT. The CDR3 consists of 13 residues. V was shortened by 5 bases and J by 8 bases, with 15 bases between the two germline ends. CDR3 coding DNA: TGTGCCAGCAGTCCCAGGCCCGAGAGGGGCTACACCTTC. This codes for CASSPRPERGYTF.

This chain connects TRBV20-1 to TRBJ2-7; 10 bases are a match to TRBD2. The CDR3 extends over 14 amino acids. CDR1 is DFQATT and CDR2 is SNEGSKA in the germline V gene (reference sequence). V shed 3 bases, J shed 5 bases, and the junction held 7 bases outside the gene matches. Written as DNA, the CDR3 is TGCAGTGCTAGCGAGCGGGGGGGGGCCCACGAGCAGTACTTC. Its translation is CSASERGGAHEQYF.